This T cell receptor (beta chain) was obtained from a study of shared clonotypes between healthy human individuals. General study results and limits: A few donors had around 5.2% of their naive CD4 clonotypes in common.

Looked up from germline, CDR1 is MGHRA and CDR2 is YSYEKL. V was cut by 1 base and J by 5 bases, with 15 bases left in between. The CDR3 extends over 16 amino acids. It was at deep level that the assay was run. The method was immunoSEQ multiplex PCR; TCRdb's version includes in-frame clones alone and lacks a portion of them. The data hold about 2 million clones, with over 85% observed a single time. It was CD45RO-negative cells, positively selected for CCR7, that made up naive CD8 cells, with terminally differentiated effector memory CD45RA+ cells excluded. This clone was recorded once. The antigen is unknown.

The V and J genes are TRBV4-1 and TRBJ1-5; D gene ambiguous. The TCR originated in a man aged 18 to 29 in good health. The material sequenced was naive CD8+ T cells sorted from blood. CDR3 in amino acids: CASSQVAARRDQPQHF. DNA of the CDR3: TGCGCCAGCAGCCAAGTAGCAGCCCGTCGGGATCAGCCCCAGCATTTT.